The rows below give T cell receptor beta chains drawn from one sample of a study of blood T cell repertoires in COVID-19. The assay was immunoSEQ multiplex PCR, and TCRdb's table has in-frame clones only and misses some. The profile shows around 160,000 clones, 81% of them singletons. Sequencing was done on a sample of peripheral blood. These receptors all stem from a man aged 55 to 70 with active or convalescent COVID-19. The CDR3 runs from the conserved cysteine through the conserved F or W. The D gene is left open where the match is weak. The listing skips clone size in some rows; elsewhere it reads once, few, many or a size class.

d_gene | j_gene | abundance | v_gene | CDR3nt | CDR3aa
TRBD1 | TRBJ1-1 | NA | TRBV6-5 | TGTGCCAGCAGCCAAACAGGGGACACTGAAGCTTTCTTT | CASSQTGDTEAFF
TRBD1 | TRBJ2-2 | NA | TRBV18 | TGTGCCAGCTCACCGACAGGGAGCCCGAACACCGGGGAGCTGTTTTTT | CASSPTGSPNTGELFF
NA | TRBJ1-2 | NA | TRBV7-9 | TGTGCCAGCAGCTTGACCACCGGGGGCTATGGCTACACCTTC | CASSLTTGGYGYTF
NA | TRBJ2-1 | NA | TRBV7-9 | TGTGCCAGCAGCTTAACGATTGGTAGCGGTGGTGAGCAGTTCTTC | CASSLTIGSGGEQFF
NA | TRBJ2-7 | few | TRBV15 | TGTGCCACCAGCAGAGGTGGATTAGGGGCAATCGAGCAGTACTTC | CATSRGGLGAIEQYF
NA | TRBJ2-1 | NA | TRBV24-1 | TGTGCCACCAGTGATTCTAGCGCCAATGAGCAGTTCTTC | CATSDSSANEQFF
NA | TRBJ1-2 | NA | TRBV3-1/TRBV3-2 | TGTGCCAGCCGCCCCTTTCGGGACATACGCTATGGCTACACCTTC | CASRPFRDIRYGYTF
TRBD1 | TRBJ2-5 | NA | TRBV27 | TGTGCCAGCAGAAAAGGACAGGGCGCTTTGGAGACCCAGTACTTC | CASRKGQGALETQYF
TRBD1 | TRBJ1-4 | NA | TRBV4-1 | TGCGCCAGCAGCCAAGGACAGGGGGGAGAAAAACTGTTTTTT | CASSQGQGGEKLFF
TRBD1 | TRBJ2-5 | NA | TRBV3-1/TRBV3-2 | TGTGCCAGCACCTACTCGACCGGGACAGGAGAGACCCAGTACTTC | CASTYSTGTGETQYF
TRBD2 | TRBJ2-5 | once | TRBV9 | TGTGCCAGCAGCGTACGTAGCGTGGGGGGGTTAGAGACCCAGTACTTC | CASSVRSVGGLETQYF
TRBD1 | TRBJ1-1 | few | TRBV7-6 | TGTGCCAGCAGCTTGCAGGGGGGCACTGAAGCTTTCTTT | CASSLQGGTEAFF
NA | TRBJ2-1 | NA | TRBV7-9 | TGTGCCAGCAGCTTACCGCCCGGCTCCTACAATGAGCAGTTCTTC | CASSLPPGSYNEQFF
NA | TRBJ2-3 | NA | TRBV24-1 | TGTGCCACCAGCCGGGCAGGGTCCCGCACAGATACGCAGTATTTT | CATSRAGSRTDTQYF
TRBD1 | TRBJ2-7 | NA | TRBV15 | TGTGCCACCAGCAGAGATTCGGTCGGCAGGGGGCGGGAAGAGCAGTACTTC | CATSRDSVGRGREEQYF
TRBD1 | TRBJ2-2 | once | TRBV28 | TGTGCCAGCAGCTACAGGGACAGGGGCACCGGGGAGCTGTTTTTT | CASSYRDRGTGELFF
TRBD1 | TRBJ1-3 | NA | TRBV9 | TGTGCCAGCAGCACCCGCGGGACAGGGGGTTCAGATTCTGGAAACACCATATATTTT | CASSTRGTGGSDSGNTIYF
TRBD1 | TRBJ2-7 | NA | TRBV6-5 | TGTGCCAGCGGTCAACGACAGGGCATTAACGAGCAGTACTTC | CASGQRQGINEQYF
NA | TRBJ1-4 | NA | TRBV6-5 | TGTGCCAGCAGTTACCAACACCTTTCTAATGAAAAACTGTTTTTT | CASSYQHLSNEKLFF
NA | TRBJ1-4 | once | TRBV21-1 | TGTGCCAGCAGAGAGGACAGTCTGGGGGAAAAACTGTTTTTT | CASREDSLGEKLFF
NA | TRBJ2-3 | NA | TRBV7-2 | TGTGCCAGCAGCTTAGTGGCGGGTAGGGCCACAGATACGCAGTATTTT | CASSLVAGRATDTQYF
TRBD1 | TRBJ2-2 | NA | TRBV5-5 | TGTGCCAGCAGCTTCGGACAGGGTTACACCGGGGAGCTGTTTTTT | CASSFGQGYTGELFF
NA | TRBJ1-5 | NA | TRBV28 | TGTGCCAGCAGTTTGAGGGCCAGCCAGCATTTT | CASSLRASQHF